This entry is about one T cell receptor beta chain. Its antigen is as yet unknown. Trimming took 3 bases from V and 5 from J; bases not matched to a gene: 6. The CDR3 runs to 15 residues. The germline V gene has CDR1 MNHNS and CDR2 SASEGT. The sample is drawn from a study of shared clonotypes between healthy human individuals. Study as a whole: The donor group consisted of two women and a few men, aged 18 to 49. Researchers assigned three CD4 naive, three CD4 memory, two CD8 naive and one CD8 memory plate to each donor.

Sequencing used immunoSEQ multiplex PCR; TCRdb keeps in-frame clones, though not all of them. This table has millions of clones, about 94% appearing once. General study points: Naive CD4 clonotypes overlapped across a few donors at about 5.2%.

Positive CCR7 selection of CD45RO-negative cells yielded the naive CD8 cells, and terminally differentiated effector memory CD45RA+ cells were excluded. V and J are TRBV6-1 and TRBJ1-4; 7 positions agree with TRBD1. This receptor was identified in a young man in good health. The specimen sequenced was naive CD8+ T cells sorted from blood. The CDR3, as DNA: TGTGCCAGCAGTGACCCACAGGGGATCAATGAAAAACTGTTTTTT. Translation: CASSDPQGINEKLFF.